One and the same sample provided the 20 T cell receptor beta chains below, sequenced in a study of blood T cell repertoires in COVID-19. The assay was immunoSEQ multiplex PCR, and TCRdb's table has in-frame clones only and misses some. The table records approximately 140,000 clones, roughly 80% of them present only once. Specimen: peripheral blood. Receptors were obtained from an elderly woman in a cohort sampled during active or convalescent COVID-19.

This chain links TRBV19 with TRBJ2-3; perhaps TRBD1 as D (6 bases). The CDR3 runs to 13 residues. V was trimmed by 9 bases and J by 3 bases, leaving 13 bases between them. Germline lookup yields CDR1 LNHDA and CDR2 SQIVND (reference sequence). DNA for the CDR3: TGTGCCAGCCGACGGGACACTACAGATACGCAGTATTTT. Protein product: CASRRDTTDTQYF.

The J gene is TRBJ1-5, the V gene TRBV27, with D possibly matching TRBD1 (6 bases). This CDR3 is 16 amino acids long. CDR1 is MNHEY, CDR2 SMNVEV, per germline (reference sequence). Trimming removed 5 bases at V and 6 bases at J, with 20 bases between. Here the CDR3 DNA reads TGTGCCAGCAGTCCTTACGGCGTGGGGGGGCTTCAGCCCCAGCATTTT. This sequence encodes CASSPYGVGGLQPQHF.

V usage is TRBV7-9 and J usage is TRBJ2-1; a possible D gene is TRBD2 (5 bases). Germline values: CDR1 SEHNR, CDR2 FQNEAQ (reference sequence). The CDR3 is 11 amino acids. Trimming stripped 3 bases from V and 10 bases from J, with 7 bases between. This chain's CDR3 is CASSLGEEQFF. The CDR3 nucleotides read TGTGCCAGCAGCTTGGGAGAGGAGCAGTTCTTC. Variable domain in full (rest from reference TRBV7-9 and TRBJ2-1): DTGVSQNPRHKITKRGQNVTFRCDPISEHNRLYWYRQTLGQGPEFLTYFQNEAQLEKSRLLSDRFSAERPKGSFSTLEIQRTEQGDSAMYLCASSLGEEQFFGPGTRLTVL.

The chain uses TRBV7-3 and TRBJ2-1; D possibly corresponds to TRBD2 (6 bases). Germline values: CDR1 SGHTA, CDR2 FQGTGA. There are 15 residues in the CDR3. Between the trimmed V and J ends, which lost 5 bases and 3 bases, there was a span of 14 bases. As DNA, the CDR3 is TGTGCCAGCAGCGGCGGCGGGGCGATCTACAATGAGCAGTTCTTC. The encoded protein is CASSGGGAIYNEQFF. Variable domain in full (rest from reference TRBV7-3 and TRBJ2-1): GAGVSQTPSNKVTEKGKYVELRCDPISGHTALYWYRQSLGQGPEFLIYFQGTGAADDSGLPNDRFFAVRPEGSVSTLKIQRTERGDSAVYLCASSGGGAIYNEQFFGPGTRLTVL.

The rearrangement links TRBV28 to TRBJ1-2; no clear D gene. Germline lookup yields CDR1 MDHEN and CDR2 SYDVKM. V was trimmed by 7 bases and J by 8 bases, leaving 14 bases between them. The CDR3 loop spans 12 amino acids. The CDR3 DNA follows: TGTGCCAGCACAGTACTGGGGAGAGGCTACACCTTC. Protein product: CASTVLGRGYTF.

This clone was detected a few times. The J gene is TRBJ2-1, the V gene TRBV3-1 (or the pseudogene TRBV3-2); perhaps TRBD2 as D (7 bases). Trimming left V 1 base short and J 11 bases short, with 15 bases between. CDR3 length: 14 residues. The germline gives CDR1 LGHDT, CDR2 YNNKEL (reference sequence). The CDR3 region is CASSQVGGPLKQFF. The DNA of the CDR3 is TGTGCCAGCAGCCAAGTCGGGGGGCCATTAAAGCAGTTCTTC.

This clone was seen once. The chain links TRBV4-2 to TRBJ2-1; TRBD2 agrees at 15 bases. Trimming removed 0 bases from V and 4 bases from J; junction bases left unmatched: 4. The CDR3 covers 18 residues. Germline V gene lookup returns CDR1 LGHNA and CDR2 YNFKEQ. The DNA of the CDR3 is TGTGCCAGCAGCCAAGAGGGACTAGCGGGGGGTAGTTACAATGAGCAGTTCTTC. It encodes CASSQEGLAGGSYNEQFF.

The chain links TRBV18 to TRBJ1-4; TRBD1 might be the D (5 bases). CDR1 and CDR2 from the germline V gene are KGHSH and LQKENI. The CDR3 is 14 amino acids. Trimming pared 5 bases from V and 7 bases from J, leaving 14 bases between. CDR3 in DNA: TGTGCCAGCTCAACATCAGGGTCTGGTGAAAAACTGTTTTTT. Encoded protein: CASSTSGSGEKLFF.

This clone occurred a few times. The genes are TRBV20-1 and TRBJ2-5; 9 bases are shared with TRBD2. J lost 13 bases, V lost 3 bases, and 6 bases had no gene match. Germline CDR1 DFQATT, CDR2 SNEGSKA (reference sequence). The CDR3 has 11 residues. CDR3 residues: CSARGSGGTYF. CDR3 sequence (DNA): TGCAGTGCTAGGGGTAGCGGGGGCACGTACTTC.

The chain recombines TRBV5-1 with TRBJ2-5, with D possibly being TRBD1 (6 bases). The V gene lost 3 bases and the J gene lost 4 bases, with 10 bases spanning the gap. The CDR3 is 13 residues long. Germline V gene data show CDR1 as SGHRS and CDR2 as YFSETQ. The CDR3: CASSWTVTETQYF. CDR3 sequence (DNA): TGCGCCAGCAGCTGGACAGTAACAGAGACCCAGTACTTC.

CDR3 bases: TGTGCCAGCAGCTTAGACGGGACAGCAGCCAAAAACATTCAGTACTTC. Its protein is CASSLDGTAAKNIQYF. The chain uses TRBV7-2 and TRBJ2-4, with TRBD1 matching 7 bases. This CDR3 comprises 16 residues. Germline V CDR1 and CDR2: SGHTA, FQGNSA. V shed 1 base, J shed 0 bases, and the junction held 3 bases outside the gene matches.

The J gene is TRBJ2-7, the V gene TRBV6-2 or TRBV6-3, with TRBD1 matching over 12 bases. Per the germline V gene, CDR1 is MNHEY and CDR2 is SVGEGT. CDR3 length: 14 amino acids. V lost 4 bases to trimming and J lost 9 bases; unmatched junction nucleotides: 7. The CDR3 DNA follows: TGTGCCAGCAGTTCTCTCGGGACAGGGGGCACGCAGTACGTC. Translated: CASSSLGTGGTQYV.

The rearrangement links TRBV5-1 to TRBJ1-1; no clear D gene. The CDR3 totals 14 residues. V lost 2 bases and J lost 1, with 9 bases in between. Germline V gene sequence: CDR1 SGHRS, CDR2 YFSETQ. The CDR3: CASSFSGSNTEAFF. DNA for the CDR3: TGCGCCAGCAGCTTCTCGGGTTCGAACACTGAAGCTTTCTTT.

V usage is TRBV4-1 and J usage is TRBJ1-4; 9 bases match TRBD1. CDR3 length: 18 amino acids. J gave up 4 bases and V 1 base, and 10 bases lay outside the gene matches. Germline CDR1 MGHRA, CDR2 YSYEKL. The CDR3 reads CASSQVPPLTGGNEKLFF. DNA of the CDR3: TGCGCCAGCAGCCAAGTACCCCCATTGACAGGGGGTAATGAAAAACTGTTTTTT.

The V and J genes are TRBV6-5 and TRBJ2-3, with 12 bases lining up with TRBD2. Germline V gives CDR1 MNHEY, CDR2 SVGAGI. The CDR3 totals 15 residues. The V and J ends lost 9 bases and 3 bases, in that order; junction bases with no gene match: 7. The CDR3 DNA sequence: TGTGCCAGTCGACTAGCGGGGGCGTTAACAGATACGCAGTATTTT. Translation: CASRLAGALTDTQYF.

This chain connects TRBV7-8 to TRBJ1-2, with D perhaps matching TRBD1 (6 bases). Per the germline V gene, CDR1 is SGHVS and CDR2 is FQNEAQ. Trimming left V 5 bases short and J 4 bases short, with 14 bases between. CDR3 length: 14 residues. The DNA of the CDR3 is TGTGCCAGCAGCCTCGAAGGGGGTGGCTATGGCTACACCTTC. Amino acids: CASSLEGGGYGYTF.

This clone has a handful of counts. V usage is TRBV5-1 and J usage is TRBJ1-1, with TRBD1 matching over 10 bases. From germline, CDR1 is SGHRS and CDR2 YFSETQ. The CDR3 extends over 16 amino acids. The V and J ends lost 6 bases and 0 bases, in that order; junction bases with no gene match: 8. CDR3 bases: TGCGCCAGCAACCGGGACAGGGGCCTCATGAACACTGAAGCTTTCTTT. Translating it yields CASNRDRGLMNTEAFF.

The chain is built from TRBV7-2 and TRBJ1-2; D perhaps matches TRBD1 (6 bases). The germline V gene has CDR1 SGHTA and CDR2 FQGNSA. The CDR3 totals 17 residues. Trimming removed 1 base from V and 1 base from J, with 16 bases in between. Here the CDR3 DNA reads TGTGCCAGCAGCTTAGACCCGGGGGGCACGAGTAACTATGGCTACACCTTC. Translation: CASSLDPGGTSNYGYTF.

The rearrangement joins TRBV7-2 to TRBJ2-3, with 8 bases lining up with TRBD1. Germline values: CDR1 SGHTA, CDR2 FQGNSA. V shed 5 bases and J 5 bases; nucleotides not matched to a gene: 3. This CDR3 has 13 residues. In nucleotides, the CDR3 is TGTGCCAGCAGCCCTACAGGGGGAGATACGCAGTATTTT. Its protein is CASSPTGGDTQYF. The full variable domain, completed using reference TRBV7-2 and TRBJ2-3, is GAGVSQSPSNKVTEKGKDVELRCDPISGHTALYWYRQSLGQGLEFLIYFQGNSAPDKSGLPSDRFSAERTGGSVSTLTIQRTQQEDSAVYLCASSPTGGDTQYFGPGTRLTVL.

The chain uses TRBV25-1 and TRBJ2-7, with a possible D match to TRBD1 (5 bases). The CDR3 loop spans 12 amino acids. Trimming removed 3 bases at V and 4 bases at J, with 7 bases between. Germline CDR1 is MGHDK and CDR2 is SYGVNS. CDR3 DNA sequence: TGTGCCAGCAGTGACACAGGATACGAGCAGTACTTC. Translated, it gives CASSDTGYEQYF.